The rows below give T cell receptor beta chains drawn from one sample of a study of blood T cell repertoires in COVID-19. Here immunoSEQ multiplex PCR was the method, and the copy in TCRdb shows in-frame clones only, minus some. The sample consists of about 340,000 clones, more than 70% of them appearing once. Sample: peripheral blood. Receptors originate from a man aged 30 to 39 with active or convalescent COVID-19. CDR3s leave out the opening cysteine and the closing phenylalanine or tryptophan. Fields, in order: D gene, V gene, CDR3 protein. The D gene is left open where the match is weak.

NA	TRBV11-2	ASSKTSSYNEQF
TRBD1	TRBV15	ATSSSGGGQPQH
NA	TRBV27	ASSPSGFRGELNTEAF
TRBD2	TRBV3-1/TRBV3-2	ASSQGLAGVIGELF
NA	TRBV4-2	ASSLPPGTEAF
NA	TRBV18	ASSPNGGNRAF
NA	TRBV5-8	ASQYVANTGELF
NA	TRBV6-4	ASSDVRRISSYEQY
TRBD2	TRBV4-2	ASSRSSGADTQY
TRBD2	TRBV3-1/TRBV3-2	ASSWGTSAETQY
NA	TRBV7-9	ASSSKGGGIVTGELF
TRBD2	TRBV11-3	ASSLALAGGNTGELF
TRBD2	TRBV30	AWSIGLAGWETQY
NA	TRBV4-3	ASSQSAGATDTQY
TRBD1	TRBV7-2	ASSQGVSILTDTQY
NA	TRBV10-3	ATAPSLDNSPLH
NA	TRBV6-5	ASRVVAGGDGYT
TRBD2	TRBV7-9	ASSLPRAGAHEQY
NA	TRBV29-1	SVEVVAARDEQF
NA	TRBV21-1	ASREGRSDTQY
TRBD2	TRBV13	ASSTRLAEPNEQY
TRBD1	TRBV9	ASSKLTGGGADTQY
NA	TRBV2	ASVETGGRYEQY
TRBD1	TRBV24-1	ATSGDREYEQY
NA	TRBV7-8	ASSSSRTLQRS
TRBD2	TRBV9	ASSLAGGRETQY
NA	TRBV4-1	ASSPRLGGTYEQY
TRBD1	TRBV7-2	ASSQGQGIPYEQY
NA	TRBV28	ASGSATGENTGELF
NA	TRBV7-2	ASSTLIETQY
NA	TRBV27	ASSLRWPGAYGYT
TRBD1	TRBV5-1	ASSLAATGGLKTQY
NA	TRBV29-1	SAGSGGYNEQF
NA	TRBV6-5	ASSYSPPPGPQH
TRBD2	TRBV7-8	ASSTTAGTSGSEQF
NA	TRBV11-2	ASSLGLNEQF
NA	TRBV4-2	ASSQDQRRQFNEKLF
NA	TRBV27	ASTRRLGGPGEQY
NA	TRBV19	ASSISGSYEQY
TRBD2	TRBV6-5	ASSYYGRALGYEQY
NA	TRBV19	ASSPGTYSNQPQH
TRBD1	TRBV18	ASSPGTGGGYT
TRBD1	TRBV14	ASSQVTGRWQETQY